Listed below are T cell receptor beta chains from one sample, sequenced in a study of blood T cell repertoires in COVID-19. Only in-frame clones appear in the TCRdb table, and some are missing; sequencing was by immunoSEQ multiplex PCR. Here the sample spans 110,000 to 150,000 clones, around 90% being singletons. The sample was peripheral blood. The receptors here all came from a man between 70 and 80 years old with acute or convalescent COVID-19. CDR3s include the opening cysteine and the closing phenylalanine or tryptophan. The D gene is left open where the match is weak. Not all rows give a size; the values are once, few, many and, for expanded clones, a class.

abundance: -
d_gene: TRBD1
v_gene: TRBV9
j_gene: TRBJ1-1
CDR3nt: TGTGCCAGCACAGAAGGGACAGGGGAACCGAACACTGAAGCTTTCTTT
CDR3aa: CASTEGTGEPNTEAFF

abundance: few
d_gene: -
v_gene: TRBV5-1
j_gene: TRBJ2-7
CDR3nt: TGCGCCAGCAGCTTTAAAAACGGGCAGGGCTCCGAGCAGTACTTC
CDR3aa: CASSFKNGQGSEQYF

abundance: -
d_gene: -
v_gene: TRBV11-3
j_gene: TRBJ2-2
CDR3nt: TGTGCCAGCAGCCCAGCGGTCACCGGGGAGCTGTTTTTT
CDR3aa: CASSPAVTGELFF

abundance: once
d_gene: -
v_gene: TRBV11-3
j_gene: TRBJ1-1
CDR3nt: TGTGCCAGCAGCTTAGGGCAGGCCACCGACGGGGGCACTGAAGCTTTCTTT
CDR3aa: CASSLGQATDGGTEAFF

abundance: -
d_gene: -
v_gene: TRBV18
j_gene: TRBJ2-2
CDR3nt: TGTGCCAGCTCACCTCGGACAGGGGAGCTGTTTTTT
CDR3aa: CASSPRTGELFF

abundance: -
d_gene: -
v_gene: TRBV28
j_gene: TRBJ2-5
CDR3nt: TGTGCCAGCTCAGCGGTCCAAGAGACCCAGTACTTC
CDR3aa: CASSAVQETQYF

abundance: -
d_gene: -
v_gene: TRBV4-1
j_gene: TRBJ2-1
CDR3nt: TGCGCCCCCAGCCGCCTGGGGGGAGGCCGCCCCAATGAGCAGTTCTTC
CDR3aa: CAPSRLGGGRPNEQFF

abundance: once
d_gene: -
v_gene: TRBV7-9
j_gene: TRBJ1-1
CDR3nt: TGTGCCAGCAGCTTCGGGGAATTGAACACTGAAGCTTTCTTT
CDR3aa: CASSFGELNTEAFF

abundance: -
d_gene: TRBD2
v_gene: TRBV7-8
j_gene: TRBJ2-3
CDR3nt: TGTGCCAGCAGCCCTAACCCCAGACTAGCGGCGCACAGATACGCGCAGTATTTT
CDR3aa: CASSPNPRLAAHRYAQYF

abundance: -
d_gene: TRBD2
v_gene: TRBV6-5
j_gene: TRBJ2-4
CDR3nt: TGTGCCAGCACCTCGAGGGAGGGAACTGGACGGTACTTC
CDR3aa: CASTSREGTGRYF

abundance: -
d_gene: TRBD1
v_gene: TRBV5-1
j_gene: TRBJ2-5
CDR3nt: TGCGCCAGCAGCTTGGCCGTAGGACAGGGACAAGAGACCCAGTACTTC
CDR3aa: CASSLAVGQGQETQYF

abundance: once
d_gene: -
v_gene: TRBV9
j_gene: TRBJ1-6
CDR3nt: TGTGCCAGCAGCCCGAGCAATGCGGGGAATTCACCCCTCCACTTT
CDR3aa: CASSPSNAGNSPLHF

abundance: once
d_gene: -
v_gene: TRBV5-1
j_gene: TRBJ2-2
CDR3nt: TGCGCCAGCAGCTTGGACTACACCGGGGAGCTGTTTTTT
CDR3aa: CASSLDYTGELFF

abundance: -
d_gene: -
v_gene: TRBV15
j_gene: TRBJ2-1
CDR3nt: TGTGCCACCAGCAGAGGGCTGACGGGAAGAAGCTCCTACAATGAGCAGTTCTTC
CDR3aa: CATSRGLTGRSSYNEQFF

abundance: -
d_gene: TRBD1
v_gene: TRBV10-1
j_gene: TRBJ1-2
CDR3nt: TGCGCCAGCAGTGACAGGGGGACCTATGGCTACACCTTC
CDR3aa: CASSDRGTYGYTF

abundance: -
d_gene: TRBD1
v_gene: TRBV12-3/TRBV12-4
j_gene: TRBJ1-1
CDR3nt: TGTGCCAGCAGGGACAGGTTCAACACTGAAGCTTTCTTT
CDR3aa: CASRDRFNTEAFF

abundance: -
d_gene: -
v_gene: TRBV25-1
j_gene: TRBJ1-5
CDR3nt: TGTGCCAGCACCCGAGAGCAGCCCCAGCATTTT
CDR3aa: CASTREQPQHF

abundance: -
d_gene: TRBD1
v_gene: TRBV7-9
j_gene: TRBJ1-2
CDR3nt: TGTGCCAGCAGTCGAACTGGACAGGCACGTTATGGCTACACCTTC
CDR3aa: CASSRTGQARYGYTF

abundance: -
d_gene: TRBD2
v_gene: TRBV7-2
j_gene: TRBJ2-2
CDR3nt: TGTGCCAGCAGACCTACTAGCGGCCTGGGGACCGGGGAGCTGTTTTTT
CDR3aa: CASRPTSGLGTGELFF

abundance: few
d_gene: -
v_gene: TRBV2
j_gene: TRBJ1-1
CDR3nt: TGTGCCAGCAGTGGAGGACAGAGGACTGAAGCTTTCTTT
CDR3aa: CASSGGQRTEAFF

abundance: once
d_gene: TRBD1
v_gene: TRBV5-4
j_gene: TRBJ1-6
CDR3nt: TGTGCCAGCAGCCGTTTGGGACAGGGGGCAAATTCACCCCTCCACTTT
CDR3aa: CASSRLGQGANSPLHF

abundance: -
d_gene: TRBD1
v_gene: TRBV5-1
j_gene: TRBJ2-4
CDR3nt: TGCGCCAGCAGGGGGACAGGGGAGGTCAAAAACATTCAGTACTTC
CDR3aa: CASRGTGEVKNIQYF